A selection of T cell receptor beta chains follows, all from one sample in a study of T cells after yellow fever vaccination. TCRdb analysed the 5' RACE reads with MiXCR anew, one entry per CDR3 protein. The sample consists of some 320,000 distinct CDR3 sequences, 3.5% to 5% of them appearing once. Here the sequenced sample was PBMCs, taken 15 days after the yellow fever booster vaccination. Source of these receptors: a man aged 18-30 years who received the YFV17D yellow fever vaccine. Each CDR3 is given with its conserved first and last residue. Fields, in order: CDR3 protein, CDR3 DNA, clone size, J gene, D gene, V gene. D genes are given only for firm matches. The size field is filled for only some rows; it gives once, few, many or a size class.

CASSLTVAGGPGEQFF,TGCGCCAGCAGCTTGACGGTAGCGGGGGGGCCCGGTGAGCAGTTCTTC,many,TRBJ2-1,TRBD2,TRBV5-1
CASSIDSNTEAFF,TGTGCCAGCAGTATTGACAGTAACACTGAAGCTTTCTTT,-,TRBJ1-1,-,TRBV7-3
CASSLDLTEAFF,TGCGCCAGCAGCCTGGATCTCACTGAAGCTTTCTTT,-,TRBJ1-1,-,TRBV5-1
CASSPSGTKNTGELFF,TGTGCCAGCAGCCCATCCGGGACAAAAAACACCGGGGAGCTGTTTTTT,many,TRBJ2-2,-,TRBV7-9
CASSLAYGGNEKLFF,TGCGCCAGCAGCTTGGCCTATGGAGGGAATGAAAAACTGTTTTTT,-,TRBJ1-4,-,TRBV5-1
CASRSMVGGNQPQHF,TGTGCCAGTAGGTCCATGGTCGGAGGCAATCAGCCCCAGCATTTT,few,TRBJ1-5,-,TRBV19
CASSQDSRQETQYF,TGCGCCAGCAGCCAAGATAGTCGCCAGGAGACCCAGTACTTC,-,TRBJ2-5,-,TRBV4-3
CASSEMRSTDTQYF,TGTGCCAGCAGTGAGATGAGGAGCACAGATACGCAGTATTTT,few,TRBJ2-3,-,TRBV2
CASSLTGGLAYNEQFF,TGCGCCAGCAGCTTGACAGGGGGACTCGCCTACAATGAGCAGTTCTTC,-,TRBJ2-1,TRBD1,TRBV5-1
CASSADRGILETQYF,TGCGCCAGCAGCGCGGACAGGGGAATTTTGGAGACCCAGTACTTC,many,TRBJ2-5,TRBD1,TRBV5-1
CASSLNRGSQPQHF,TGTGCCAGCAGCTTAAACCGGGGCAGCCAGCCCCAGCATTTT,-,TRBJ1-5,-,TRBV7-2
CASSYGIFGGGVTDTQYF,TGTGCCAGCAGTTACGGGATTTTTGGCGGGGGGGTCACAGATACGCAGTATTTT,many,TRBJ2-3,TRBD2,TRBV6-5
CASNLSGQGASETQYF,TGCGCCAGCAATTTATCGGGACAGGGGGCCTCCGAGACCCAGTACTTC,-,TRBJ2-5,TRBD1,TRBV5-1
CARGQGGPTGELFF,TGCGCCAGGGGCCAGGGGGGACCCACCGGGGAGCTGTTTTTT,many,TRBJ2-2,-,TRBV4-3
CASSFWDFSYEQYF,TGTGCCAGCAGCTTCTGGGACTTCTCCTACGAGCAGTACTTC,many,TRBJ2-7,-,TRBV5-6
CASSPKAGGNYGYTF,TGTGCCAGCAGCCCAAAAGCAGGGGGAAACTATGGCTACACCTTC,few,TRBJ1-2,TRBD1,TRBV7-2
CASSVGTGVSGTEAFF,TGTGCCAGCAGCGTAGGGACAGGGGTCTCGGGCACTGAAGCTTTCTTT,few,TRBJ1-1,TRBD1,TRBV9
CASKRGSSTDTQYF,TGTGCCAGCAAAAGGGGATCCTCCACAGATACGCAGTATTTT,few,TRBJ2-3,-,TRBV28
CASSLEGNGYTF,TGTGCCAGCAGCCTAGAGGGGAATGGCTACACCTTC,many,TRBJ1-2,-,TRBV3-1
CSARQGAYEQYF,TGCAGTGCTAGACAGGGGGCCTACGAGCAGTACTTC,many,TRBJ2-7,TRBD1,TRBV20-1
CASSQEALASTGELFF,TGTGCCAGCAGCCAAGAGGCATTAGCGAGCACCGGGGAGCTGTTTTTT,-,TRBJ2-2,-,TRBV4-2
CSGRDGPQFF,TGCAGCGGACGGGACGGACCACAGTTCTTC,many,TRBJ2-1,-,TRBV29-1
CSVPSVGDRLYNEQFF,TGCAGCGTTCCGTCAGTGGGGGACAGACTATACAATGAGCAGTTCTTC,few,TRBJ2-1,TRBD1,TRBV29-1
CAAGTVQVGANVLTF,TGTGCCGCCGGGACGGTACAGGTCGGGGCCAACGTCCTGACTTTC,few,TRBJ2-6,-,TRBV12-3/TRBV12-4
CASSYTANQPQHF,TGTGCCAGCAGCTACACAGCCAATCAGCCCCAGCATTTT,-,TRBJ1-5,-,TRBV28
CASSFTRAGVSYNEQFF,TGTGCCAGCAGTTTTACCCGCGCGGGGGTCTCCTACAATGAGCAGTTCTTC,-,TRBJ2-1,TRBD2,TRBV12-3/TRBV12-4
CATGDRKNTGELFF,TGCGCCACCGGAGACCGGAAAAACACCGGGGAGCTGTTTTTT,few,TRBJ2-2,-,TRBV4-1
CASSLYVQGGNTIYF,TGTGCCAGCAGCTTATATGTACAGGGCGGAAACACCATATATTTT,few,TRBJ1-3,-,TRBV7-2
CASRVGAGSSPLHF,TGTGCCAGTAGAGTCGGGGCAGGGAGTTCACCCCTCCACTTT,few,TRBJ1-6,-,TRBV7-9
CSARGQGGNEQYF,TGCAGTGCTAGGGGACAGGGTGGCAACGAGCAGTACTTC,-,TRBJ2-7,TRBD1,TRBV20-1
CATAANYGYTF,TGTGCCACGGCCGCTAACTATGGCTACACCTTC,many,TRBJ1-2,-,TRBV11-2
CAISGGLNTEAFF,TGTGCCATCAGTGGAGGCTTGAACACTGAAGCTTTCTTT,-,TRBJ1-1,-,TRBV10-3
CAIGTGSVYGYTF,TGTGCCATCGGGACAGGGTCCGTCTATGGCTACACCTTC,-,TRBJ1-2,TRBD1,TRBV12-3/TRBV12-4
CASSSTGTGGEQFF,TGTGCCAGCAGCTCAACCGGGACAGGAGGGGAGCAGTTCTTC,many,TRBJ2-1,TRBD1,TRBV7-3
CASSHREGNQPQHF,TGCGCCAGCAGCCACAGGGAAGGCAATCAGCCCCAGCATTTT,-,TRBJ1-5,-,TRBV4-1
CASSFLAGDQNTGELFF,TGTGCCAGCAGCTTCCTAGCGGGGGACCAGAACACCGGGGAGCTGTTTTTT,-,TRBJ2-2,TRBD2,TRBV5-6
CASSQNRDRGFGEQYF,TGTGCCAGCAGTCAGAACCGGGACAGGGGTTTTGGCGAGCAGTACTTC,few,TRBJ2-7,TRBD1,TRBV2
CASRYRLASTGELFF,TGTGCCAGTAGATATAGGTTGGCGAGCACCGGGGAGCTGTTTTTT,many,TRBJ2-2,-,TRBV19
CASRGREDSPLHF,TGCGCCAGCCGGGGGCGGGAAGACTCACCCCTCCACTTT,-,TRBJ1-6,-,TRBV5-1
CASSPAPGGSSKNIQYF,TGTGCCAGCAGCCCGGCACCAGGGGGTAGTTCCAAAAACATTCAGTACTTC,many,TRBJ2-4,TRBD1,TRBV12-3/TRBV12-4
CASSERAGEGNEQFF,TGTGCCAGCAGTGAAAGGGCAGGGGAAGGGAATGAGCAGTTCTTC,many,TRBJ2-1,-,TRBV6-1
CASSLSVGGASDTQYF,TGTGCCAGCAGCCTCAGCGTCGGGGGGGCATCAGATACGCAGTATTTT,few,TRBJ2-3,TRBD2,TRBV5-6
CASIRGRQETQYF,TGTGCCAGCATTAGGGGTCGGCAAGAGACCCAGTACTTC,-,TRBJ2-5,-,TRBV6-1
CASSQDRDRVYGYTF,TGCGCCAGCAGCCAAGACCGGGACAGGGTCTATGGCTACACCTTC,few,TRBJ1-2,TRBD1,TRBV4-3
CAIRTTTGRGTEAFF,TGTGCCATCCGTACGACCACAGGGCGCGGCACTGAAGCTTTCTTT,few,TRBJ1-1,-,TRBV6-5